This T cell receptor beta chain was sequenced during a study of cytomegalovirus exposure and HLA in healthy donors. Study-level background: Some 180 million T cells yielded 117 million unique TCR beta sequences in earlier analysis.

Both 60 Vbeta primers and 13 Jbeta primers went into the PCR. Repertoires were generated with immunoSEQ multiplex PCR, while TCRdb's copy carries only in-frame clones and drops some. The table lists fewer than 200,000 clones, 70% to 85% of them singletons. Study-wide results and caveats: Immune exposure information available was restricted to CMV serostatus. Researchers left out some V segments, among them TRBV6-2 and TRBV6-3, as indistinguishable. Investigators reported 150 to 200 TCR beta chains as tied to cytomegalovirus.

The V gene's germline CDR1 is SGHRS and CDR2 YFSETQ. Trimming left V 1 base short and J 3 bases short, with 10 bases between. This CDR3 region has 14 residues. Turning to this clone: The target antigen is unknown.

The chain employs TRBV5-1 and TRBJ2-5, with D possibly matching TRBD1 (5 bases). Material for sequencing was PBMCs. This clonotype originated in a woman aged 40 to 50 in good health and CMV-seronegative. CDR3 sequence: CASSLPLGEETQYF. In DNA form, the CDR3 reads TGCGCCAGCAGCTTGCCCCTAGGGGAAGAGACCCAGTACTTC.